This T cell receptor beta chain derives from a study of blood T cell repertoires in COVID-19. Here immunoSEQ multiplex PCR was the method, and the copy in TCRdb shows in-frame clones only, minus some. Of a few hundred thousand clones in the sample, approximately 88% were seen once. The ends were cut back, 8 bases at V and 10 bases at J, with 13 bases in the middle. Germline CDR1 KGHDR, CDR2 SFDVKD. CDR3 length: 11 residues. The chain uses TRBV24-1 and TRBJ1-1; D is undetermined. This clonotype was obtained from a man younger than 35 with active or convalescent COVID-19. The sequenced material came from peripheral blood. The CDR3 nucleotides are TGTGCCACCACGAGACGAGGAGCAGCTTTCTTT. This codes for CATTRRGAAFF.